This T cell receptor (beta chain) emerged from a study of blood T cell repertoires in COVID-19. Measured with immunoSEQ multiplex PCR; TCRdb has only the in-frame clones, and not every one. The sample contains around 150,000 clones, around nine tenths of which appear only once. With V trimmed by 6 bases and J by 7 bases, 12 bases remained unmatched. Germline V gene lookup returns CDR1 MDHEN and CDR2 SYDVKM. This CDR3 spans 15 amino acids. This chain links TRBV28 with TRBJ1-5, with 7 bases identical to TRBD1. Sequencing used peripheral blood. This receptor was identified in a woman aged 70-85 years with COVID-19, enrolled during active disease. The CDR3 region is CASSPPRQGRQPQHF. In nucleotides, the CDR3 is TGTGCCAGCAGCCCGCCCCGACAGGGCCGCCAGCCCCAGCATTTT.